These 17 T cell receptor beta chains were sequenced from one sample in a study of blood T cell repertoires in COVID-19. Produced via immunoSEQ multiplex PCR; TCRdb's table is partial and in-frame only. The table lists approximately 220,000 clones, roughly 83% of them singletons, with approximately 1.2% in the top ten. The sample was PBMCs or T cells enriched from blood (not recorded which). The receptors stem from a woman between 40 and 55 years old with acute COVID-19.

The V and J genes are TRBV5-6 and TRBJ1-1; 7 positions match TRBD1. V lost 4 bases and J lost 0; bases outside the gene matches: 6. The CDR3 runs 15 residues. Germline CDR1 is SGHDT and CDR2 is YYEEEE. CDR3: CASSGRDSMNTEAFF. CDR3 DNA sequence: TGTGCCAGCAGCGGGCGGGACAGTATGAACACTGAAGCTTTCTTT.

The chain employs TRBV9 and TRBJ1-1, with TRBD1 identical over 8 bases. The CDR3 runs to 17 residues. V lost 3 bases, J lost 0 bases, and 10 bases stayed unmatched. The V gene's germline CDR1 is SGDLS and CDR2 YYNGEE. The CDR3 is CASSAPGQEHLNTEAFF. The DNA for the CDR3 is TGTGCCAGCAGCGCGCCGGGACAGGAGCATTTGAACACTGAAGCTTTCTTT.

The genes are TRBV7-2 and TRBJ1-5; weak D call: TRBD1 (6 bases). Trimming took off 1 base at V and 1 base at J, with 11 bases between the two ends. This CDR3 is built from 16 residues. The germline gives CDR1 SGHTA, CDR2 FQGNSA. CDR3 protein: CASSLEGRGSNQPQHF. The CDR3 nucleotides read TGTGCCAGCAGCTTAGAGGGAAGGGGGAGCAATCAGCCCCAGCATTTT.

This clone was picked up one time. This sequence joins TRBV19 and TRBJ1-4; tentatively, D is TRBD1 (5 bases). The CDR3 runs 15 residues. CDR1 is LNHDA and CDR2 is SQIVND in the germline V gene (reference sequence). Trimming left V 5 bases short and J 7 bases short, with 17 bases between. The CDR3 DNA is TGTGCCAGTAGTCCTTCCGGGACTGTGGGTGAAAAACTGTTTTTT. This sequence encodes CASSPSGTVGEKLFF.

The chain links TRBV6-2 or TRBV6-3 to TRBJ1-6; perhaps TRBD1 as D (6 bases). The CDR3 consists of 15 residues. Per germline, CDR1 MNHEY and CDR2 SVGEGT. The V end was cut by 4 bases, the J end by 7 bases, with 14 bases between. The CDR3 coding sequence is TGTGCCAGCAGTTCGTCAAGGACAGCAAATTCACCCCTCCACTTT. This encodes CASSSSRTANSPLHF.

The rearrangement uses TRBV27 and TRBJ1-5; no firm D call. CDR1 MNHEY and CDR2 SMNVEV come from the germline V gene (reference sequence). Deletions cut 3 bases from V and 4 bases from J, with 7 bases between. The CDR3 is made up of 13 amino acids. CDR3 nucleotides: TGTGCCAGCAGTTTGGGCATTAATCAGCCCCAGCATTTT. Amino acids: CASSLGINQPQHF.

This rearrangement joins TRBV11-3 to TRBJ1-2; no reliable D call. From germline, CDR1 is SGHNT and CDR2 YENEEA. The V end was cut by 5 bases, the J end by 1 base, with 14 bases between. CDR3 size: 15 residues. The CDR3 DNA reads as TGTGCCAGCAGCCAGCCTCAGGTTCGTAACTATGGCTACACCTTC. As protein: CASSQPQVRNYGYTF.

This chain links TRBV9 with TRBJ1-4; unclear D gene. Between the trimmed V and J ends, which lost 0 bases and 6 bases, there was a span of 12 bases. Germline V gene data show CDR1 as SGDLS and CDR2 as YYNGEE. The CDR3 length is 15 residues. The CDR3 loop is CASSVEVTPYEKLFF. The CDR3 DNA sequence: TGTGCCAGCAGCGTAGAGGTGACACCCTATGAAAAACTGTTTTTT.

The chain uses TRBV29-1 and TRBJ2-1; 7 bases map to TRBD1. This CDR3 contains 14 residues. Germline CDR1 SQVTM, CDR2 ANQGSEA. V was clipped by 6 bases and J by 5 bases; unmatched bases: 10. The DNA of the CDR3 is TGCAGCGTCAACAGGGGCCAAAGGCACAATGAGCAGTTCTTC. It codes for CSVNRGQRHNEQFF.

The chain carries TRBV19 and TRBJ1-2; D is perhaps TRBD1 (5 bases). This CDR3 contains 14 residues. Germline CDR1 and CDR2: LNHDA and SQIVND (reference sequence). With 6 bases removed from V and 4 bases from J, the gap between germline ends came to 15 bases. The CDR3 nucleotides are TGTGCCAGTAGCCCACCGGGGGGTTCCTATGGCTACACCTTC. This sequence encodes CASSPPGGSYGYTF.

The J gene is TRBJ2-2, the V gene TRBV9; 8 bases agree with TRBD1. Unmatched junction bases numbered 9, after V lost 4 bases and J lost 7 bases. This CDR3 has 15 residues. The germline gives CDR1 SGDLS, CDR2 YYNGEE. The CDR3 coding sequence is TGTGCCAGCAGCACCAACCAGGGGGCCAACGGGGAGCTGTTTTTT. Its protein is CASSTNQGANGELFF.

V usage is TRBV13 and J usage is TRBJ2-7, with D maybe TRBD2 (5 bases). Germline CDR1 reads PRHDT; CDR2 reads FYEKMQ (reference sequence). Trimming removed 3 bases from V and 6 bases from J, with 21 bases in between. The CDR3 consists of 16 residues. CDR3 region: CASSFLRTNRGSEQYF. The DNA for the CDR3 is TGTGCCAGCAGCTTTTTGCGGACGAACCGGGGAAGCGAGCAGTACTTC.

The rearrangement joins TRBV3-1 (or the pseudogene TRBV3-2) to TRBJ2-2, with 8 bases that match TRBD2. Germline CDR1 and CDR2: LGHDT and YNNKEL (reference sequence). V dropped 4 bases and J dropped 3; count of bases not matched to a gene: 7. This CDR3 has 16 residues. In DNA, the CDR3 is TGTGCCAGCAGCCGTAGCGGGATGCCGCACACCGGGGAGCTGTTTTTT. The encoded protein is CASSRSGMPHTGELFF.

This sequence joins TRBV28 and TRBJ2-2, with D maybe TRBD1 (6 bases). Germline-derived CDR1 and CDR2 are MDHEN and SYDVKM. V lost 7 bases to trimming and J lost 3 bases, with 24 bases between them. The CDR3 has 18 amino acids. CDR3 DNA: TGTGCCAGCATTTTCTCTCAGGGGCCCCTACCCTACACCGGGGAGCTGTTTTTT. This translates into CASIFSQGPLPYTGELFF.

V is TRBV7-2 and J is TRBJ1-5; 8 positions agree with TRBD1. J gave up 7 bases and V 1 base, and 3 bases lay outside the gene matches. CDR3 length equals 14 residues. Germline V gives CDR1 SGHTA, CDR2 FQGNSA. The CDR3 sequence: CASSLGTGQQPQHF. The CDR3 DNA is TGTGCCAGCAGCTTAGGGACAGGGCAACAGCCCCAGCATTTT.

CDR3 residues: CASSRDGVYTEAFF. The CDR3, as DNA: TGTGCCAGTTCCCGCGACGGGGTTTACACTGAAGCTTTCTTT. The chain combines TRBV19 with TRBJ1-1; no reliable D call. Germline loops: CDR1 LNHDA, CDR2 SQIVND (reference sequence). This CDR3 has 14 amino acids. Between the trimmed V and J ends, which lost 8 bases and 3 bases, there was a span of 16 bases.

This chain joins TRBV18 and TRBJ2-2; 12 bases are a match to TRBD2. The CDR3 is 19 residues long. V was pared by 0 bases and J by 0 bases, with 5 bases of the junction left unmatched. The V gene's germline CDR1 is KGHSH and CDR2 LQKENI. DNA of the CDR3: TGTGCCAGCTCACCACCGAAACTAGCGGGGGGTGCGAACACCGGGGAGCTGTTTTTT. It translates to CASSPPKLAGGANTGELFF.